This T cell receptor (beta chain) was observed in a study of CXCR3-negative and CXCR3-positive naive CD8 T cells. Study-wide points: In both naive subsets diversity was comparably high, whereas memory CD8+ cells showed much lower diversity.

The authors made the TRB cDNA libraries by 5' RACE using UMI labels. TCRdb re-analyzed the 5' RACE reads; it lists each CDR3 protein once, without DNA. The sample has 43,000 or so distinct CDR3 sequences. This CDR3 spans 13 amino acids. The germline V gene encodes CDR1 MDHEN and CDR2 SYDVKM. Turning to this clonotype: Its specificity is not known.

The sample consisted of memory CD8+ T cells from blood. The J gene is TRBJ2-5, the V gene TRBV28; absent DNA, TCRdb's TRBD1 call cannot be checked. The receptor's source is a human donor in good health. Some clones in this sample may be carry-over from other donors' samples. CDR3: CASSSPGGETQYF. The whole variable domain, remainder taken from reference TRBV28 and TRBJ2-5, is DVKVTQSSRYLVKRTGEKVFLECVQDMDHENMFWYRQDPGLGLRLIYFSYDVKMKEKGDIPEGYSVSREKKERFSLILESASTNQTSMYLCASSSPGGETQYFGPGTRLLVL.